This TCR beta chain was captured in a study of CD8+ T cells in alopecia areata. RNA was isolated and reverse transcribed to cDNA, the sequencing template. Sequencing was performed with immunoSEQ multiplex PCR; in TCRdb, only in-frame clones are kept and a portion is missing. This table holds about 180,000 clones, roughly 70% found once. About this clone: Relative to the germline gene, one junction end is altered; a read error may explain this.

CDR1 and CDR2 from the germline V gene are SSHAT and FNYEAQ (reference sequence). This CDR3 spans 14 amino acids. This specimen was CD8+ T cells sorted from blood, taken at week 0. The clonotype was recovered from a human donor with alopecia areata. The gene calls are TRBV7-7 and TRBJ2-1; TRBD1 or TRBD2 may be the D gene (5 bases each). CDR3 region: CASSPSPRGREQFF. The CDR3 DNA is TGTGCTAGCAGCCCTAGTCCGAGGGGCAGAGAGCAGTTCTTC. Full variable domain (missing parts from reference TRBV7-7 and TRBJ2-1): GAGVSQSPRYKVTKRGQDVTLRCDPISSHATLYWYQQALGQGPEFLTYFNYEAQPDKSGLPSDRFSAERPEGSISTLTIQRTEQRDSAMYRCASSPSPRGREQFFGPGTRLTVL.